This T cell receptor beta chain was sequenced in a study of cytomegalovirus exposure and HLA in healthy donors. In the study overall: The platform used for the roughly 130 validation repertoires matched that of the roughly 670 first-cohort repertoires, a later analysis reported. Study-level results: The study flagged roughly 160 TCR beta chains as cytomegalovirus-associated. It was found in a later analysis that first-cohort TCR clusters tended to co-occur in the 100 to 150 validation repertoires.

Trimming removed 3 bases from V and 0 bases from J, with 18 bases in between. The CDR3 runs to 18 residues. Germline V lookup: CDR1 KGHSH, CDR2 LQKENI. Repertoires were generated with immunoSEQ multiplex PCR, while TCRdb's copy carries only in-frame clones and drops some. This sample has roughly 70,000 clones, with 94% found just once. Regarding this clone: What it recognizes is unknown.

The source material was PBMCs. V is TRBV18 and J is TRBJ1-5; D is possibly TRBD1 (6 bases). The TCR sequence derives from a man between 18 and 35 years old in good health and CMV-seropositive. The CDR3 coding sequence is TGTGCCAGCTCACCGGTTGAGACAGGCCCTTATAGCAATCAGCCCCAGCATTTT. It encodes CASSPVETGPYSNQPQHF.